This TCR beta chain was observed in a study of T cell responses to AZD1222 COVID-19 vaccine. General study results and limits: The donor group comprised mostly white British people and more females; the analysis possibly underestimated clonal diversity. Unmutated variant regions are reportedly the target of nearly half of TCRs that are spike-specific.

About this clone: Antigen: not known.

Using immunoSEQ multiplex PCR, the repertoire was profiled, and TCRdb retains in-frame clones only, with some absent. Of 35,000 to 50,000 clones in the sample, around four fifths were seen once. Trimming took off 3 bases at V and 4 bases at J, with 17 bases between the two ends. The CDR3 covers 16 residues. The germline V gene has CDR1 LNHNV and CDR2 YYDKDF (reference sequence). Sequencing was performed on peripheral blood, taken 28 days after the second dose of the MenACWY control vaccine. The receptor was isolated from an adult who received the MenACWY meningococcal vaccine as a control. The chain employs TRBV15 and TRBJ2-3; a weak D match, TRBD2 (7 bases). Written as DNA, the CDR3 is TGTGCCACCAGCAGTGGGGGGAGGGGGGCAGCAGATACGCAGTATTTT. Its translation is CATSSGGRGAADTQYF.